The text below deals with one T cell receptor beta chain. The antigen is not known. This entry belongs to a study of cytomegalovirus exposure and HLA in healthy donors. Study-wide points: Trimming of TCR beta V- and J-genes showed a link, identified in a later analysis, to a missense DCLRE1C variant. Reports showed the classifier diagnosing cytomegalovirus status with high specificity and sensitivity. Analyses of presence and absence presupposed an approximately uniform sequencing depth across donors.

The CDR3 is 11 amino acids. V lost 7 bases and J lost 7, with 11 bases in between. CDR1 and CDR2 (germline): SQVTM, ANQGSEA. Likely unrecorded immune exposures existed in these nominally healthy donors. The PCR employed 60 Vbeta primers together with 13 Jbeta primers. Sequencing was performed with immunoSEQ multiplex PCR; in TCRdb, only in-frame clones are kept and a portion is missing. The top ten hold approximately 6% of the sample, which has approximately 200,000 clones, about 83% seen once. This chain connects TRBV29-1 to TRBJ2-1; D unresolved. The TCR comes from a woman under 40 in good health and CMV-seropositive. Sequencing was carried out using PBMCs. DNA of the CDR3: TGCAGCGCCCACAGTGGAAATGAGCAGTTCTTC. Protein product: CSAHSGNEQFF.